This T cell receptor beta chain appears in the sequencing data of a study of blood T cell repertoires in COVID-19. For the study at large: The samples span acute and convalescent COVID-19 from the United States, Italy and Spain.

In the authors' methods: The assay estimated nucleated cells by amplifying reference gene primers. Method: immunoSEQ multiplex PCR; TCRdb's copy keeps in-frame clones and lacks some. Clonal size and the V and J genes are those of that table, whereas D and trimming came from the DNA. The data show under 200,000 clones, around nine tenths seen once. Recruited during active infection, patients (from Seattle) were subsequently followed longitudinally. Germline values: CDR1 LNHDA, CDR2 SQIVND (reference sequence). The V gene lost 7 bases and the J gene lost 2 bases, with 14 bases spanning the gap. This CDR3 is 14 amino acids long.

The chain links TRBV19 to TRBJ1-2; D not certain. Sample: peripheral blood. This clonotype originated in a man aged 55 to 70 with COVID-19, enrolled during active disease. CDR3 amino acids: CASTATHFNYGYTF. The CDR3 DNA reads TGTGCCAGTACCGCGACTCACTTCAACTATGGCTACACCTTC.